This T cell receptor (beta chain) is from a study of cytomegalovirus exposure and HLA in healthy donors. Each donor was healthy, and each was a bone marrow donor. The study ran its PCR with 60 Vbeta and 13 Jbeta primers. Assay used: immunoSEQ multiplex PCR; TCRdb lists only in-frame clones, some missing. The table lists under 150,000 clones, 65% to 85% of them singletons, with around 1.5% in the top ten. This receptor was obtained from a woman aged 18-29 years in good health and CMV-seronegative. The material sequenced was PBMCs.

The chain's CDR3 is CASSLPSAGNTIYF. CDR3 DNA: TGTGCCAGCAGCTTGCCCAGTGCTGGAAACACCATATATTTT. This rearrangement joins TRBV5-6 to TRBJ1-3; no clear D gene. The germline gives CDR1 SGHDT, CDR2 YYEEEE. The CDR3 runs to 14 residues. V shed 1 base and J shed 2 bases, with 7 bases lying between them.